This T cell receptor beta chain was identified during a study of blood T cells in healthy people across ages. Points from the study as a whole: Strong correlation linked observed beta diversity and percent naive T cells.

This clonotype has just a few counts. Antigen unknown. Next came a second PCR, run for about 6 to 11 cycles, which used a sample-barcoded 5' primer along with a J-beta primer mix. The template-switch adaptor, which had 12 random nucleotides, put a tag on each cDNA molecule. TCRdb re-called the 5' RACE reads with MiXCR, one entry per CDR3 protein. Of roughly 500,000 distinct CDR3 sequences in the sample, roughly a quarter are singletons; the top ten hold 18%. V lost 6 bases to trimming and J lost 8 bases, with 19 bases between them. Germline values: CDR1 SGHTA, CDR2 FQGNSA. This CDR3 spans 14 amino acids.

Sequenced material: blood. The V call is TRBV7-2, the J call TRBJ1-2; unclear D gene. The TCR was taken from a woman in her 70s in good health. The CDR3 DNA reads TGTGCCAGCAGTCAGCGGACGCGGGTTCGGGGCTACACCTTC. Protein: CASSQRTRVRGYTF.